The rows below give T cell receptor beta chains drawn from one sample of a study of tumor-infiltrating lymphocytes in primary liver carcinoma. TCRdb redid the calling of the multiplex PCR reads with MiXCR, one entry per CDR3 protein. This sample carries 300,000 to 350,000 distinct CDR3 sequences, 58% of them seen once, and the ten largest clones take about a sixth. Sequencing was carried out using peripheral blood. The source of these receptors is a woman in her 30s with primary liver carcinoma and hepatitis B virus infection. Each CDR3 is given with its conserved first and last residue. The D gene is left open where the match is weak. Only some rows state a clone size, as once, few, many or a class for expanded clones.

cdr3_nt: TGTGCTAGCAGCTATTACACGGATACGCAGTATTTT
cdr3_aa: CASSYYTDTQYF
clone_size: -
j_call: TRBJ2-3
d_call: -
v_call: TRBV11-2

cdr3_nt: TGTGCCAGCAGCTCAGAGGTGGAGGGCGACACCGGGGAGCTGTTTTTT
cdr3_aa: CASSSEVEGDTGELFF
clone_size: few
j_call: TRBJ2-2
d_call: -
v_call: TRBV5-6

cdr3_nt: TGTGCCAGCAGTTTCCAGGGAGGAATCACTGAAGCTTTCTTT
cdr3_aa: CASSFQGGITEAFF
clone_size: -
j_call: TRBJ1-1
d_call: -
v_call: TRBV12-3/TRBV12-4

cdr3_nt: TGCAGCGTTTCCACTAGCGGGAGAACTACGTATTTT
cdr3_aa: CSVSTSGRTTYF
clone_size: many
j_call: TRBJ2-3
d_call: TRBD2
v_call: TRBV29-1

cdr3_nt: TGCGCCAGCAGCCAAGAACCTCTGCTAAGCTCCTACAATGAGCAGTTCTTC
cdr3_aa: CASSQEPLLSSYNEQFF
clone_size: few
j_call: TRBJ2-1
d_call: -
v_call: TRBV4-3

cdr3_nt: TGTGCCAGCAGCACCATTAGGGTTAGGAAAGAGACCCAATACTTC
cdr3_aa: CASSTIRVRKETQYF
clone_size: -
j_call: TRBJ2-5
d_call: -
v_call: TRBV5-6

cdr3_nt: TGTGCCAGCAGCTTAGGAGCGGGAGTGGAGACCCAGTACTTC
cdr3_aa: CASSLGAGVETQYF
clone_size: many
j_call: TRBJ2-5
d_call: TRBD2
v_call: TRBV7-8

cdr3_nt: TGTGCCAGCAGTCCGACCCTAACGGGAGCTTCCAATGAGCAGTTCTTC
cdr3_aa: CASSPTLTGASNEQFF
clone_size: -
j_call: TRBJ2-1
d_call: -
v_call: TRBV6-6

cdr3_nt: TGTGCCAGCAGCGAAGGGTCGGGCCTGTACCAAGAGATCCAGTACTTC
cdr3_aa: CASSEGSGLYQEIQYF
clone_size: -
j_call: TRBJ2-5
d_call: -
v_call: TRBV11-2

cdr3_nt: TGTGCCAGCAGCTTAGCAGGGGGGAATCAGCCCAAACATTTT
cdr3_aa: CASSLAGGNQPKHF
clone_size: -
j_call: TRBJ1-5
d_call: TRBD1
v_call: TRBV11-2

cdr3_nt: TGTGCCAGCAGTTCGACAGGGTTCGATGAGCAGTTCTTC
cdr3_aa: CASSSTGFDEQFF
clone_size: -
j_call: TRBJ2-1
d_call: TRBD1
v_call: TRBV6-2/TRBV6-3

cdr3_nt: TGTGCCAACAGTTTCGGTGGCAGCTACGAGCAGTACTTC
cdr3_aa: CANSFGGSYEQYF
clone_size: -
j_call: TRBJ2-7
d_call: -
v_call: TRBV11-2

cdr3_nt: TGTGCCAGCAGTTTAGTTGGGGGGAACACTGAAACTTTCTTT
cdr3_aa: CASSLVGGNTETFF
clone_size: -
j_call: TRBJ1-1
d_call: -
v_call: TRBV12-3/TRBV12-4

cdr3_nt: TGCGCCAGCAGCCCAGGGACTTACACCACCGGGGAGCTGTTTTTT
cdr3_aa: CASSPGTYTTGELFF
clone_size: -
j_call: TRBJ2-2
d_call: -
v_call: TRBV5-1

cdr3_nt: TGTGCCAGCATTTACTCAGACGAGCAGTACTTC
cdr3_aa: CASIYSDEQYF
clone_size: -
j_call: TRBJ2-7
d_call: -
v_call: TRBV6-2/TRBV6-3

cdr3_nt: TGTGCCAGCAGTTACTCGGAGGCAGGGCGATGGTATGGCTACACCTTC
cdr3_aa: CASSYSEAGRWYGYTF
clone_size: -
j_call: TRBJ1-2
d_call: -
v_call: TRBV6-5

cdr3_nt: TGCAGCGTTGAAGTATTGGTCAAGGGCGGCTACACCTTC
cdr3_aa: CSVEVLVKGGYTF
clone_size: -
j_call: TRBJ1-2
d_call: -
v_call: TRBV29-1

cdr3_nt: TGTGCCAGCAGCCAATGCAAGATCTCTGGAAACACCATATATTTT
cdr3_aa: CASSQCKISGNTIYF
clone_size: -
j_call: TRBJ1-3
d_call: -
v_call: TRBV4-1

cdr3_nt: TGTGCCAGCAGCCAACTTAGGACAGATACGCAGTATTTT
cdr3_aa: CASSQLRTDTQYF
clone_size: many
j_call: TRBJ2-3
d_call: -
v_call: TRBV12-3/TRBV12-4

cdr3_nt: TGTGACAGCAGCCCCCCCCGGGTGGAGACCCAGTACTTC
cdr3_aa: CDSSPPRVETQYF
clone_size: -
j_call: TRBJ2-5
d_call: -
v_call: TRBV6-5

cdr3_nt: TGTACCAGCAGCCAAGTCGCGGTGCAAGTCTATGAGCAGTTCTTC
cdr3_aa: CTSSQVAVQVYEQFF
clone_size: -
j_call: TRBJ2-1
d_call: -
v_call: TRBV4-2

cdr3_nt: TGTGCCAGCAGCGAAACCGGGACAACCTACGAGCAGTACTTC
cdr3_aa: CASSETGTTYEQYF
clone_size: many
j_call: TRBJ2-7
d_call: -
v_call: TRBV11-1

cdr3_nt: TGTGCCTGGAGTCCCAGGGCGGGGCCAATAAGGGGCAGCACAGATACGCAATATTTT
cdr3_aa: CAWSPRAGPIRGSTDTQYF
clone_size: -
j_call: TRBJ2-3
d_call: -
v_call: TRBV30